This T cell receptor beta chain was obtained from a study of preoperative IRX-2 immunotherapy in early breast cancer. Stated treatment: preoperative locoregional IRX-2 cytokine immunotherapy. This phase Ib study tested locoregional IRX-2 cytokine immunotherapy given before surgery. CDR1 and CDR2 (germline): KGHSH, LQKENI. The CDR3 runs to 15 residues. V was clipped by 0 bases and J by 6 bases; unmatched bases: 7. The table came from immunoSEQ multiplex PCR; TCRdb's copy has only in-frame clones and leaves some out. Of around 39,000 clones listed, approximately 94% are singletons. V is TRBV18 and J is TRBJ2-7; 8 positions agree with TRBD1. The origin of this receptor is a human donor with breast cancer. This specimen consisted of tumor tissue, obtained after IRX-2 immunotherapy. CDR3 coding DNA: TGTGCCAGCTCACCACCGAGGCAGGGGGCGGCCGAGCAGTACTTC. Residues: CASSPPRQGAAEQYF.